Listed here is a single TCR beta chain. No antigen is known for it. The source of the sample is a study of T-cell reconstitution after alpha-beta-depleted transplantation in children. Notes on the study in general: Reported findings indicate that, about two months after transplant, alpha-beta T cells came from several hundred expanded clones, which were derived from non-depleted graft cells. At day 60, the high TCRbeta diversity found in some patients originated from recipient T cells and thymic progenitors that had survived.

Library preparation (for TCRbeta) was performed with unique molecular identifiers. TCRdb reprocessed the PCR reads with MiXCR, giving one entry per CDR3 protein. This sample has roughly 400,000 distinct CDR3 sequences, with about 45% found just once. The V end lost 6 bases, the J end lost 3 bases, and 10 bases lay between the germline ends. This CDR3 has 13 amino acids. The germline V gene has CDR1 MGHDK and CDR2 SYGVNS. This rearrangement joins TRBV25-1 to TRBJ2-3, with D perhaps matching TRBD2 (6 bases). The source material was PBMCs, sampled before TCRalphabeta/CD19-depleted stem cell transplant. This TCR was recovered from a girl aged 2 to 10 with aplastic anemia, due to receive a stem cell transplant. This chain's CDR3 is CASRRDGTDTQYF. The CDR3 DNA follows: TGTGCCAGCAGGCGGGATGGGACAGATACGCAGTATTTT.